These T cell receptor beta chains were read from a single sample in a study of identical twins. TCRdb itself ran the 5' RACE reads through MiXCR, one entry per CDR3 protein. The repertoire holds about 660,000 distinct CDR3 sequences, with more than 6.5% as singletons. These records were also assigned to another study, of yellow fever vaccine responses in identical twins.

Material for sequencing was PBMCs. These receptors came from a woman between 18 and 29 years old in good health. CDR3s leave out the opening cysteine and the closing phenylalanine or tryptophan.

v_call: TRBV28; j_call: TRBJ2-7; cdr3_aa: ASSSRTGVLYEQY
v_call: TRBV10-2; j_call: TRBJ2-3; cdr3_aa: ASSEVAASTDTQY
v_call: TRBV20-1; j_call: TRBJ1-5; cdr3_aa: SARRVSNQPQH
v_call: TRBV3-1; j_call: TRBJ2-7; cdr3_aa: ASSQRTYEQY
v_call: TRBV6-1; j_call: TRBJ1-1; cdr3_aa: ASTYGRGTEAF
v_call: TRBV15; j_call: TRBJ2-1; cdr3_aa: ATSQTVLGNAQF
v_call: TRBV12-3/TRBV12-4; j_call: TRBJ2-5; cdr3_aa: ASSPRGAEETQY
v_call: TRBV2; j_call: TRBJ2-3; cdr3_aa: ASRSLGTSTDTQY
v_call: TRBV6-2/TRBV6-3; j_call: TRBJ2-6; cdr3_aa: ASSRDLGANVLT
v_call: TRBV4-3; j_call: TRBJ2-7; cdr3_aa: ASSPDRRSSYEQY
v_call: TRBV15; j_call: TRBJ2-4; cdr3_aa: ATRPNFENIQY
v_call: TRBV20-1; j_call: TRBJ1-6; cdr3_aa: SARRGTGSPYNSPLH
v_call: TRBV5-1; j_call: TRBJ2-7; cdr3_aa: ASSSTPAAYEQY